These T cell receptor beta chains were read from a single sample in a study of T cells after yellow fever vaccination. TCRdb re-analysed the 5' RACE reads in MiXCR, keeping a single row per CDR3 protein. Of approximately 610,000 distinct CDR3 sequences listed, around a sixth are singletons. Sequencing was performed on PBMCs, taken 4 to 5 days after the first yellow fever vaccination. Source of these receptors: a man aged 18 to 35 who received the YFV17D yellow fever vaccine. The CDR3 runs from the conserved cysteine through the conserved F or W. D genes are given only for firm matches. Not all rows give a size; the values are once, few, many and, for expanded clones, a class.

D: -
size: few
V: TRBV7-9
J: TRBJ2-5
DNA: TGTGCCAGCAGCTTTGGACAGCCGACGGAGACCCAGTACTTC
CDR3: CASSFGQPTETQYF

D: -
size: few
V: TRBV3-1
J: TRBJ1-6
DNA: TGTGCCAGCAGCCAGGGAGACAGACCCCTCCACTTT
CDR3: CASSQGDRPLHF

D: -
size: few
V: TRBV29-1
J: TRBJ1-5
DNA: TGCAGCGTACGGGGGCGATTGGGTCAGCCCCAGCATTTT
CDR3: CSVRGRLGQPQHF

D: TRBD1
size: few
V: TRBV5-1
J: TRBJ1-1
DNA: TGCGCCAGCAGCTTGGCGGAGGGGGCGCTGACTGAAGCTTTCTTT
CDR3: CASSLAEGALTEAFF

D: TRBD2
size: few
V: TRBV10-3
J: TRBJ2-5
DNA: TGTGCCATCAGTGAGTTTCCCCAGCGGGGGGGCCTGAAGACCCAGTACTTC
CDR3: CAISEFPQRGGLKTQYF

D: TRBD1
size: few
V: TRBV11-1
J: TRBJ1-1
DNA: TGTGCCAGCAGTCCTGGGACAGAGGAAGCTTTCTTT
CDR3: CASSPGTEEAFF

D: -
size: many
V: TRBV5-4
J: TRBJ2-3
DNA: TGTGCCAGCAGCCCGCCGGGACTCTCAGATACGCAGTATTTT
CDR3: CASSPPGLSDTQYF

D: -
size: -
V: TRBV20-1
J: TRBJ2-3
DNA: TGCAGTGCTAGCTTTTCGGGGAACACAGATACGCAGTATTTT
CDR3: CSASFSGNTDTQYF

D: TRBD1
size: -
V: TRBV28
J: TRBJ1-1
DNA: TGTGCCACCGTACAGGGGGTCACTGAAGCTTTCTTT
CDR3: CATVQGVTEAFF

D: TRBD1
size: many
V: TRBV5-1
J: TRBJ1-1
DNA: TGCGCCAGCAGCTTGGTTGGGACAGGGGGCACTGAAGCTTTCTTT
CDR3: CASSLVGTGGTEAFF

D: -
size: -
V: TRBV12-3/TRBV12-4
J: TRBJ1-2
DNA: TGTGCCAGCAGTTTATCCCCGGGCGGGGCGCCCGTGGGCTACACCTTC
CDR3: CASSLSPGGAPVGYTF

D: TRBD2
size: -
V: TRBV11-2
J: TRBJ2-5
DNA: TGTGCCAGCAGCCTGCCTAGCGGGGGGCTCCCAGCGACCCAGTACTTC
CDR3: CASSLPSGGLPATQYF

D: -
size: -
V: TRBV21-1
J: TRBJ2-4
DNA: TGTGCCAGCAGCAGGGCCAGGCCTACCAAAAACATTCAGTACTTC
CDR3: CASSRARPTKNIQYF

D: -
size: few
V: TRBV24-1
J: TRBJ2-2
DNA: TGTGCCACCAGTGGGGCACCGAACACCGGGGAGCTGTTTTTT
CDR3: CATSGAPNTGELFF

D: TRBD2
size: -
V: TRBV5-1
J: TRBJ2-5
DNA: TGCGCCAGCAGCTTAGGAGCGGGGGGTCATTATCAAGAGACCCAGTACTTC
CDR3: CASSLGAGGHYQETQYF

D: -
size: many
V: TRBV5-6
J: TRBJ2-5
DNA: TGTGCCAGCAGCTATAGAGGTGTTGAGACCCAGTACTTC
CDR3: CASSYRGVETQYF

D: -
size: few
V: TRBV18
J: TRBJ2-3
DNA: TGTGCCAGCTCCCTCAGCGGGCCCCTAGATACGCAGTATTTT
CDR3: CASSLSGPLDTQYF

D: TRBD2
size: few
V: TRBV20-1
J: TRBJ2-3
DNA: TGCAGTGCCCATTCGGAGCGGGGGGGATTCACAGATACGCAGTATTTT
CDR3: CSAHSERGGFTDTQYF

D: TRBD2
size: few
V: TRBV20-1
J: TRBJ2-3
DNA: TGCAGTGCTACTAGCGGGGGGGCATTTAAACGAGATACGCAGTATTTT
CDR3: CSATSGGAFKRDTQYF

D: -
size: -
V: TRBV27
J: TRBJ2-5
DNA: TGTGCCAGCAGTTTGCTGTTTTCTGCACCAACAGAGACCCAGTACTTC
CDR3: CASSLLFSAPTETQYF

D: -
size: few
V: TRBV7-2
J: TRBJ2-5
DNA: TGTGCCAGCAGCTTCACGAAGGAGACCCAGTACTTC
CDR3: CASSFTKETQYF

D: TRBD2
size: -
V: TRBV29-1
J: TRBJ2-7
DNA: TGCAGCGTTGAAGGGGCAGGGACTACCTACGAGCAGTACTTC
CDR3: CSVEGAGTTYEQYF

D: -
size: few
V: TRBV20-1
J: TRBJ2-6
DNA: TGCAGTGCTAGGGGGCTCGGCAGTACTGGGGCCAACGTCCTGACTTTC
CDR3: CSARGLGSTGANVLTF

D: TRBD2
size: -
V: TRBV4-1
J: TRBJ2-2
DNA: TGCGCCAGCAGCCAACGACGGGGGGGTGGCACCGGGGAGCTGTTTTTT
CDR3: CASSQRRGGGTGELFF